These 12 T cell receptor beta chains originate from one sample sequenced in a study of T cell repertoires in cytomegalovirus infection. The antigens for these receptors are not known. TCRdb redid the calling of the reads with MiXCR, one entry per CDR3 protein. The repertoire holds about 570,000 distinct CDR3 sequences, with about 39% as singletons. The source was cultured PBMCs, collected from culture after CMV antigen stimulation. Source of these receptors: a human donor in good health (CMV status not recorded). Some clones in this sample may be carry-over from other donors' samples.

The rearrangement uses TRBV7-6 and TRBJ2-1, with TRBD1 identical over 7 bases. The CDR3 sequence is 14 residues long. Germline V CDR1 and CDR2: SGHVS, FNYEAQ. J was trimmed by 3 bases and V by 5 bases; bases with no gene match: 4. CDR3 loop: CASSEGAGYNEQFF. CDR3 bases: TGTGCCAGCAGCGAGGGGGCCGGCTACAATGAGCAGTTCTTC.

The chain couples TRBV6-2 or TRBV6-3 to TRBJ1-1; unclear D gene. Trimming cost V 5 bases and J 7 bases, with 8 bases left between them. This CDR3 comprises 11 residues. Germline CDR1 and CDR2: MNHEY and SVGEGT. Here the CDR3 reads CASSHGFEAFF. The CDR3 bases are TGTGCCAGCAGTCACGGGTTTGAAGCTTTCTTT.

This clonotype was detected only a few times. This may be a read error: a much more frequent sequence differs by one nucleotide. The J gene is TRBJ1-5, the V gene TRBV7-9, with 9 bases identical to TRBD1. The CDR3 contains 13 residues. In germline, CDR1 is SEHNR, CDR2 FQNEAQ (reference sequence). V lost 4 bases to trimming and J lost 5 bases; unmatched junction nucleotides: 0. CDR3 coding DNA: TGTGCCAGCAGCTGGACAGGGGATCAGCCCCAGCATTTT. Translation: CASSWTGDQPQHF.

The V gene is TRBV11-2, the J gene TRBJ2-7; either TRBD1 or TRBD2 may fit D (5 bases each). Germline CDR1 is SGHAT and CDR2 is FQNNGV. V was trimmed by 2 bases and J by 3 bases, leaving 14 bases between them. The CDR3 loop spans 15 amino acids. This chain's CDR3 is CASSLQTGRHYEQYF. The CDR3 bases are TGTGCCAGCAGCTTACAGACGGGACGGCACTACGAGCAGTACTTC.

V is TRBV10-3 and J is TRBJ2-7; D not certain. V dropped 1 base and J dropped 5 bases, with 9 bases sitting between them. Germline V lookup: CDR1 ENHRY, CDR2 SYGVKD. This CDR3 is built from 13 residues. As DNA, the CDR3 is TGTGCCATCAGTGAGTTGCAGTTCCACGAGCAGTACTTC. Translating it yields CAISELQFHEQYF.

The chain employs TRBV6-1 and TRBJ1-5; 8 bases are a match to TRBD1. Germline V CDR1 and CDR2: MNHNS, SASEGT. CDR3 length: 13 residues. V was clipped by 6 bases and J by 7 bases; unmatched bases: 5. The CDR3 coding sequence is TGTGCCAGCAGAGAGGGACAGGTCCAGCCCCAGCATTTT. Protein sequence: CASREGQVQPQHF.

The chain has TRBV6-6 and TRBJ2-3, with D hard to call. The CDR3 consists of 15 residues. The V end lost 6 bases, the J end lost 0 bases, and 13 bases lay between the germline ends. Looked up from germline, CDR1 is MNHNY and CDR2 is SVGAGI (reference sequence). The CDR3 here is CASSTRPGSTDTQYF. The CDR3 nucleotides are TGTGCCAGCAGCACCCGGCCTGGCAGCACAGATACGCAGTATTTT.

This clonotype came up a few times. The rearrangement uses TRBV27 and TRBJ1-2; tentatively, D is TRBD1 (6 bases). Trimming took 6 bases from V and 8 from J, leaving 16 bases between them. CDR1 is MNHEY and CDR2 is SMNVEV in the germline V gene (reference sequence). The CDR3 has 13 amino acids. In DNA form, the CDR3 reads TGTGCCAGCAGCGGACAGCCCGCTTTCGGCTACACCTTC. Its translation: CASSGQPAFGYTF.

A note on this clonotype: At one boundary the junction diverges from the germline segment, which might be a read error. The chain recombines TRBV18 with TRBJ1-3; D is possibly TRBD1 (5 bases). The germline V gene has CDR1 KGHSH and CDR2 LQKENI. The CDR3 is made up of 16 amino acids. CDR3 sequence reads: CASSPRDRSSANTIYF. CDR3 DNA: TGTGCCAGCTCACCACGGGACCGCTCTTCTGCAAACACCATATATTTT.

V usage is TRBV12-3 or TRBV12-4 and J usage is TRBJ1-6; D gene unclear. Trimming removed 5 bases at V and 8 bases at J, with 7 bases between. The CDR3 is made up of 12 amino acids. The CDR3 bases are TGTGCCAGCAGTCGCGCCTATTCACCCCTCCACTTT. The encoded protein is CASSRAYSPLHF.

As DNA, the CDR3 is TGTGCCAGTGGACCCCCGGGCGGGTCTGAAGCTTTCTTT. Its translation: CASGPPGGSEAFF. This chain joins TRBV19 and TRBJ1-1; D call uncertain. Germline V gene lookup returns CDR1 LNHDA and CDR2 SQIVND (reference sequence). The CDR3 consists of 13 residues. V dropped 8 bases and J dropped 6 bases, with 16 bases sitting between them.

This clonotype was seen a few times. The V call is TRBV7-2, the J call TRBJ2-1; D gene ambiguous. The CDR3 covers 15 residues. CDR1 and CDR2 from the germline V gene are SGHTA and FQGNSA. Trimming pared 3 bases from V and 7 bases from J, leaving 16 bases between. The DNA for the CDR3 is TGTGCCAGCAGCTTGGTCGGACCTGCTGTAAATGAGCAGTTCTTC. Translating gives CASSLVGPAVNEQFF.